This T cell receptor (beta chain) is from a study of T cell responses to AZD1222 COVID-19 vaccine (dated by TCRdb to the early 2020s). Looking at the study overall: AZD1222 recipients whose second dose came at about 4 weeks and those whose second dose came at about 12 weeks were combined into one group, since spike-specific TCR depth and breadth did not differ between the two schedules. Trial participants were enrolled into age subgroups of 18-55, 56-69 and 70-plus years, which contained around 140, 26 and 57 TCR-sequenced participants, respectively. TCR sequencing was performed for roughly 250 trial participants, of whom about 200 were given two doses of AZD1222 and around 25 were given two doses of MenACWY control vaccine. What the authors observed across the whole study: In the small 56-69-year group, the increase in depth fell short of significance, most likely because of low power. Participants were mostly white British and included more females than males, and it was suggested by the authors that clonal diversity may have been underestimated. The vaccine-associated CD4 TCRs covered the entire spike protein, and the dominant responses fell in regions 160-218 and 743-854. Conclusions about previously exposed vaccinees are limited because only five or six AZD1222 recipients were SARS-CoV-2 seropositive at baseline. A significant rise in spike-specific TCR breadth and depth was observed after two AZD1222 doses relative to day 0 and relative to MenACWY recipients. Reportedly, close to half of the unique spike-specific TCRs recognized epitopes lying outside the regions that are mutated in the B.1.351 and B.1.1.7 variants. Because no day 14 peak-response samples were available, the repertoires could be characterized only after the peak T cell response.

The CDR3 regions of human TCRbeta chains were subjected to immunosequencing. Per the original workflow: Repertoire TCRs were matched against a reference library of SARS-CoV-2-specific TCRs generated with the MIRA antigen-specificity platform. Breadth was defined as the fraction of unique TCRs that were SARS-CoV-2-associated, and depth was defined as the fraction of total T cells that were SARS-CoV-2-associated. Using the MIRA data, every spike-specific TCR was mapped to the spike region that the TCR reacted to and assigned to either a CD4 or a CD8 class. Log10-transformed breadth and depth values were compared by one-way ANOVA with Sidak's multiple comparisons tests. TCRdb holds this immuneACCESS table with in-frame rearrangements only. Some clones are missing; in checked studies, unresolved V genes explain under half, and the rest has no known cause. The DNA gave D and trimming, while V, J and clone size come from that table. This sample holds around 170,000 clones; approximately 91% were observed only once. The ten largest account for 0.99% of the sample.

Explained via the paper, the time point label denotes: baseline before first vaccination. Samples from vaccinated people were obtained from the UK trials COV001 and COV002, which included a single-blind randomized controlled phase 2/3 trial of AZD1222 (ChAdOx1 nCoV-19) in healthy adults. For TCRbeta chain sequencing, PBMC samples were collected from trial participants at day 0 and at day 28 after the second dose. Worth noting for this clone: Which antigen it targets is not known. One base away there is no much larger clone; base qualities are not given.

CDR1 and CDR2 are read off the germline V gene (reference sequence) as LNHNV and YYDKDF. V drops 0 bases and J drops 4 bases, leaving 10 bases in between. From the cysteine through the phenylalanine, the CDR3 covers 15 amino acids. Solely the CDR3 DNA is kept, with 45 bases framed from the first base. This specimen was peripheral blood, taken on day 0 of AZD1222 vaccination. The TCR was taken from an adult in good health. The rearrangement joined TRBV15 to TRBJ2-1, with the D gene call left open. The nucleotide sequence reads TGTGCCACCAGCAGAGATAGGGCAAAGTACAATGAGCAGTTCTTC. This encodes CATSRDRAKYNEQFF.